These 7 T cell receptor beta chains originate from one sample sequenced in a study of blood T cell repertoires in COVID-19. TCRdb's table, derived via immunoSEQ multiplex PCR, lists solely in-frame clones and lacks some. The data hold about 140,000 clones, with over 75% observed a single time. Sequenced material: peripheral blood. The receptors derive from an older man with acute or convalescent COVID-19.

The DNA for the CDR3 is TGTGCCAGCAGCGAAGACAGGGTTGGAAAACTGTTTTTT. Amino acids: CASSEDRVGKLFF. The chain couples TRBV7-9 to TRBJ1-4; TRBD1 aligns across 7 bases. The CDR3 runs 13 residues. Trimming cost V 5 bases and J 10 bases; bases outside gene matches: 7. The germline CDR1 and CDR2 sequences are SEHNR and FQNEAQ (reference sequence).

This clone came up once. This chain links TRBV5-1 with TRBJ2-7; 12 bases match TRBD1. Trimming cost V 4 bases and J 7 bases; bases outside gene matches: 9. Germline V gives CDR1 SGHRS, CDR2 YFSETQ. The length of the CDR3 is 15 residues. CDR3 nucleotide sequence: TGCGCCAGCAGCACGGGACAGGGGGCAATAAGGGAGCAGTACTTC. The encoded protein is CASSTGQGAIREQYF.

The chain is built from TRBV7-3 and TRBJ2-7; 9 bases are a match to TRBD2. The CDR3 contains 15 residues. V shed 1 base, J shed 1 base, and the junction held 2 bases outside the gene matches. Per the germline V gene, CDR1 is SGHTA and CDR2 is FQGTGA. The chain's CDR3 is CASSLIAGVSYEQYF. Here the CDR3 DNA reads TGTGCCAGCAGCTTAATAGCGGGAGTTTCCTACGAGCAGTACTTC. Full variable domain (rest looked up from reference TRBV7-3 and TRBJ2-7): GAGVSQTPSNKVTEKGKYVELRCDPISGHTALYWYRQSLGQGPEFLIYFQGTGAADDSGLPNDRFFAVRPEGSVSTLKIQRTERGDSAVYLCASSLIAGVSYEQYFGPGTRLTVT.

The CDR3 reads CASSPGTAYEQYF. As DNA, the CDR3 is TGCGCCAGCAGCCCAGGGACAGCCTACGAGCAGTACTTC. The V call is TRBV5-1, the J call TRBJ2-7; TRBD1 matches at 7 bases. CDR3 length: 13 amino acids. J gave up 2 bases and V 4 bases, and 3 bases lay outside the gene matches. Per the germline V gene, CDR1 is SGHRS and CDR2 is YFSETQ.

The chain combines TRBV28 with TRBJ1-4; tentative D call: TRBD1 (5 bases). V lost 6 bases and J lost 8, with 10 bases in between. CDR1 and CDR2 (germline): MDHEN, SYDVKM. This CDR3 spans 12 amino acids. The CDR3 region has the DNA TGTGCCAGCAGGGCAGGGCGGGAAAAACTGTTTTTT. It specifies CASRAGREKLFF.

The genes are TRBV9 and TRBJ2-4, with D unresolved. Germline V gives CDR1 SGDLS, CDR2 YYNGEE. CDR3 length: 15 residues. Trimming cost V 3 bases and J 0 bases, with 10 bases left between them. The CDR3 coding sequence is TGTGCCAGCAGCGCAGGATCGGAAGCCAAAAACATTCAGTACTTC. This translates into CASSAGSEAKNIQYF.

The chain employs TRBV6-1 and TRBJ1-1; 8 bases are a match to TRBD1. Germline V gene sequence: CDR1 MNHNS, CDR2 SASEGT. There are 16 residues in the CDR3. J gave up 4 bases and V 3 bases, and 10 bases lay outside the gene matches. In DNA, the CDR3 is TGTGCCAGCAGTGAGGCCCGTAGGACAGGGAGCACTGAAGCTTTCTTT. It specifies CASSEARRTGSTEAFF.